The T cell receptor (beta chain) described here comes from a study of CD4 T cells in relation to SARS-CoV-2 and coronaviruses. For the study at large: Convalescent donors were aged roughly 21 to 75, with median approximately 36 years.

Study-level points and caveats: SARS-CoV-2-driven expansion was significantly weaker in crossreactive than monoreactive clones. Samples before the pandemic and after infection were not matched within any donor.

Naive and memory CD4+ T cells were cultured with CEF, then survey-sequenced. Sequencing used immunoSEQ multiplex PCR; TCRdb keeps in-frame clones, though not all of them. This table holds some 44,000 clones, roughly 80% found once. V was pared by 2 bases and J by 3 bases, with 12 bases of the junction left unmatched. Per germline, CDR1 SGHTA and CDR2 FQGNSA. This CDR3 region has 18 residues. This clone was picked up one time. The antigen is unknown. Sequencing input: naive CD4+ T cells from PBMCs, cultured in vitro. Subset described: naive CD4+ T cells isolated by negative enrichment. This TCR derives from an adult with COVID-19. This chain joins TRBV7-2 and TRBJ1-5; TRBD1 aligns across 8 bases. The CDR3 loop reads CASSLRGGQGLLNQPQHF. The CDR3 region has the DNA TGTGCCAGCAGCTTAAGAGGTGGACAGGGCCTTCTCAATCAGCCCCAGCATTTT. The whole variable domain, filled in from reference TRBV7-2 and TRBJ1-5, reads GAGVSQSPSNKVTEKGKDVELRCDPISGHTALYWYRQSLGQGLEFLIYFQGNSAPDKSGLPSDRFSAERTGGSVSTLTIQRTQQEDSAVYLCASSLRGGQGLLNQPQHFGDGTRLSIL.